Listed below are T cell receptor beta chains from one sample, sequenced in a study of T cell repertoires in cytomegalovirus infection. Their specific antigens are unknown. MiXCR, run by TCRdb on the reads, gives a single entry per CDR3 protein. Here the sample spans 650,000 to 900,000 distinct CDR3 sequences, approximately 32% being singletons. The source was cultured CD8+ T cells from PBMCs, collected from culture after CMV antigen stimulation. These receptors were obtained from a human donor in good health (CMV status not recorded). Some clones in this sample may be carry-over from other donors' samples. Each CDR3 is given with its conserved first and last residue. D genes are given only for firm matches. Some rows mark clone size as missing; the rest say once, few, many or name a class of expanded clone.

D,V,size,J,DNA,CDR3
NA,TRBV2,NA,TRBJ2-3,TGTGCCAGCAGTGAAGACCCAGGCCTCACAGATACGCAGTATTTT,CASSEDPGLTDTQYF
TRBD1,TRBV18,many,TRBJ2-3,TGTGCCAGCAGTCCGGGACAGGCTAGCACAGATACGCAGTATTTT,CASSPGQASTDTQYF
NA,TRBV7-8,NA,TRBJ1-5,TGTGCCAGCAGCGCAGTTACAGAACATTATCAGCCCCAGCATTTT,CASSAVTEHYQPQHF
NA,TRBV6-8,NA,TRBJ2-1,TGTGCCAGCAGGGACGGCGCCTACAATGAGCAGTTCTTC,CASRDGAYNEQFF
NA,TRBV7-2,few,TRBJ2-5,TGTGCCAGCACCTTAACGGCGGGGCAAGAGACCCAGTACTTC,CASTLTAGQETQYF
NA,TRBV12-3/TRBV12-4,few,TRBJ1-1,TGTGCCAGCAGTTTATGGCAGGGTGAAGCTTTCTTT,CASSLWQGEAFF
NA,TRBV27,NA,TRBJ2-1,TGTGCCAGCAGTTGGGGACAATACTATGAGCAGTTCTTC,CASSWGQYYEQFF
TRBD1,TRBV6-5,once,TRBJ1-5,TGTGCCAGCAGCCCAAGACAGGGCGGATTTTGGAATCAGCCCCAGCATTTT,CASSPRQGGFWNQPQHF
TRBD1,TRBV4-1,few,TRBJ1-4,TGCGCCAGCAGCCTCCTGACAGGGGTTAAGGAGACTAATGAAAAACTGTTTTTT,CASSLLTGVKETNEKLFF
TRBD2,TRBV28,NA,TRBJ2-1,TGTGCCAGCAGTTTTAGCGGGGGGGCCGTCCATGAGCAGTTCTTC,CASSFSGGAVHEQFF
TRBD1,TRBV29-1,NA,TRBJ2-3,TGCAGCGTTTCGACAGGGGAGGTCACAGATACGCAGTATTTT,CSVSTGEVTDTQYF
TRBD2,TRBV9,NA,TRBJ2-3,TGTGCCAGCAGCTCAGGACAACGACTAGCGTTAAACACAGATACGCAGTATTTT,CASSSGQRLALNTDTQYF
NA,TRBV7-6,NA,TRBJ2-1,TGTGCCAGCACCCTCGGGACGGGCTCCTACAATGAGCAGTTCTTC,CASTLGTGSYNEQFF
TRBD1,TRBV13,NA,TRBJ2-5,TGTGCCAGCAGCTTAAGGACAGGGTTGTATGAGACCCAGTACTTC,CASSLRTGLYETQYF
NA,TRBV29-1,NA,TRBJ2-1,TGCAGCGTTGCCGACAGATACAATGAGCAGTTCTTC,CSVADRYNEQFF
NA,TRBV4-1,NA,TRBJ2-3,TGTGCCAGCAGCCAAGATTATAGAAGCACAGATACGCAGTATTTT,CASSQDYRSTDTQYF
NA,TRBV20-1,NA,TRBJ2-1,TGCAGTGCTAGAGAAGGGGGAGGGCTTGAGCAGTTCTTC,CSAREGGGLEQFF
NA,TRBV6-6,NA,TRBJ2-5,TGTGCCAGCAGTTACGGGGGCCACCAAGAGACCCAGTACTTC,CASSYGGHQETQYF
NA,TRBV15,NA,TRBJ1-5,TGTGCCACCAGCACCCCAGAACGAGGGTACCGGAATCAGCCCCAGCATTTT,CATSTPERGYRNQPQHF
TRBD1,TRBV9,few,TRBJ2-1,TGTGCCAGCAGCGTAGCAGGACAGGTCTACAATGAGCAGTTCTTC,CASSVAGQVYNEQFF
NA,TRBV7-2,many,TRBJ1-3,TGTGCCAGCAGCTTTTATCAGGGAAACACCATATATTTT,CASSFYQGNTIYF
NA,TRBV29-1,NA,TRBJ2-5,TGCAGCGTTGAACTAGCTTTGGAGACCCAGTACTTC,CSVELALETQYF
TRBD1,TRBV29-1,NA,TRBJ2-1,TGCAGCGTTGAAGGGGGGACAGGGACCAATGAGCAGTTCTTC,CSVEGGTGTNEQFF
NA,TRBV19,NA,TRBJ1-2,TGTGCCAGTAGTGGCATTGGTTTTCTCTATGGCTACACCTTC,CASSGIGFLYGYTF
NA,TRBV19,NA,TRBJ1-1,TGTGCCAGTAGTAGTCCCGGGCCCCGATTTGAAGCTTTCTTT,CASSSPGPRFEAFF
TRBD2,TRBV11-2,many,TRBJ2-3,TGTGCCAGCAGCCCCGGAGCGGGGACCAGCCCGGATACGCAGTATTTT,CASSPGAGTSPDTQYF
TRBD2,TRBV7-6,few,TRBJ2-7,TGTGCCAGCAGCCCATCTAGCGGGGGAATCTACGAGCAGTACTTC,CASSPSSGGIYEQYF
NA,TRBV10-3,few,TRBJ2-1,TGTGCCATCAGTGAGCCCTCTGGGAATGAGCAGTTCTTC,CAISEPSGNEQFF
NA,TRBV4-1,few,TRBJ2-2,TGCGCCAGCAGCCTCCTCAAGACAAGCACCGGGGAGCTGTTTTTT,CASSLLKTSTGELFF
NA,TRBV11-3,many,TRBJ2-1,TGTGCCAGCAGCTTAGCTCAGGGTCGCAAGCAGTTCTTC,CASSLAQGRKQFF
NA,TRBV27,NA,TRBJ1-1,TGTGCCAGCACCCGAAAATCGGTTGGAGGTTTGGTCACTGAAGCTTTCTTT,CASTRKSVGGLVTEAFF
NA,TRBV28,NA,TRBJ1-1,TGTGCCAGCAGAAGTACAGGGATTAAGACTGAAGCTTTCTTT,CASRSTGIKTEAFF
NA,TRBV4-3,NA,TRBJ2-1,TGCGCCAGCAGCCAAGATAAAAATGAGCAGTTCTTC,CASSQDKNEQFF
NA,TRBV7-8,many,TRBJ2-5,TGTGCCAGCAGCACGGGACTCAGCCAAGAGACCCAGTACTTC,CASSTGLSQETQYF
NA,TRBV27,few,TRBJ2-1,TGTGCCACCAAGAGGCGCAGCTCCTACAATGAGCAGTTCTTC,CATKRRSSYNEQFF
TRBD2,TRBV7-6,NA,TRBJ2-3,TGTGCTAGCAGCTTAACCCTAGCGGAAAGCACAGATACGCAGTATTTT,CASSLTLAESTDTQYF
NA,TRBV12-3/TRBV12-4,NA,TRBJ2-3,TGTGCCAGCAGTTTAGCCAGGGTCTCGGTAGATACGCAGTATTTT,CASSLARVSVDTQYF
NA,TRBV4-2,NA,TRBJ2-5,TGTGCCAGCAGCCAAGATAGTCTTGGTCTTGGAGAGACCCAGTACTTC,CASSQDSLGLGETQYF
NA,TRBV7-9,few,TRBJ1-1,TGTGCCAGCAGCTTAGAATCGGGGGTGACTGAAGCTTTCTTT,CASSLESGVTEAFF
NA,TRBV6-1,few,TRBJ2-6,TGTGCCAGCAGTCAGACACACAGGGCTGGGGCCAACGTCCTGACTTTC,CASSQTHRAGANVLTF
TRBD2,TRBV5-1,NA,TRBJ2-1,TGCGCCAGCAGCTTGGAGAGCGGGGGGCTGAGTGAGCAGTTCTTC,CASSLESGGLSEQFF
TRBD1,TRBV7-9,many,TRBJ1-2,TGTGCCAGCAGCTATACAGGGGGGAAAAACTATGGCTACACCTTC,CASSYTGGKNYGYTF
NA,TRBV14,few,TRBJ2-1,TGTGCCAGCAGCCGCCGCAGGGGAGGCGATGAGCAGTTCTTC,CASSRRRGGDEQFF
TRBD1,TRBV6-1,NA,TRBJ2-2,TGTGCCAGCAGGGGGACAGGCGGCAAGGCCGCGGAGCTGTTTTTT,CASRGTGGKAAELFF
NA,TRBV11-2,NA,TRBJ2-1,TGTGCCAGCAGCTTAGGGCGGACAGTCTACAATGAGCAGTTCTTC,CASSLGRTVYNEQFF
TRBD1,TRBV29-1,NA,TRBJ1-2,TGCAGCGTCACTCCCCCGACAGGGAACTATGGCTACACCTTC,CSVTPPTGNYGYTF
NA,TRBV28,few,TRBJ2-5,TGTGCCAGCAGTTTCCCCCTCTTTCCAGAGACCCAGTACTTC,CASSFPLFPETQYF
NA,TRBV9,many,TRBJ2-5,TGTGCCAGCAGCGGGCCCCAAGAGACCCAGTACTTC,CASSGPQETQYF
NA,TRBV7-2,many,TRBJ1-5,TGTGCCAGCAGCCCTTTCGATGTTTGGGGCAATCAGCCCCAGCATTTT,CASSPFDVWGNQPQHF
NA,TRBV12-5,few,TRBJ2-7,TGTGCTAGTGGCCCCAAGGGAAGGGGAAATTACGAGCAGTACTTC,CASGPKGRGNYEQYF
TRBD2,TRBV9,NA,TRBJ2-5,TGTGCCAGCAGCGTAGGCGGGGGGCCCGAGGAGACCCAGTACTTC,CASSVGGGPEETQYF
NA,TRBV7-8,many,TRBJ2-1,TGTGCCAGCAGCTTCCCTGGAGAGCCCACTGACAATGAGCAGTTCTTC,CASSFPGEPTDNEQFF
NA,TRBV27,NA,TRBJ1-2,TGTGCCAGCAGTTTCGGCGAGACAGGAAGAAATGGCTACACCTTC,CASSFGETGRNGYTF
NA,TRBV7-3,NA,TRBJ2-1,TGTGCCAGCAGCTTTATACAGGGTGCCCCGTACAATGGGCAGTTCTTC,CASSFIQGAPYNGQFF